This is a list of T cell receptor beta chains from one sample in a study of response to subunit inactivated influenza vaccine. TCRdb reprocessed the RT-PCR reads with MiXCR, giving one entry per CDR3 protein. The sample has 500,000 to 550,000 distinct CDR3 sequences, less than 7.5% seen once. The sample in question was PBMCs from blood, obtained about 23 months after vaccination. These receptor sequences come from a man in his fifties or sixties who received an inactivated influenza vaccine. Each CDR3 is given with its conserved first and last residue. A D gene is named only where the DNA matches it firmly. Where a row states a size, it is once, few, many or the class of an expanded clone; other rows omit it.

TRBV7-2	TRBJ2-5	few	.	CASSLARSTGRETQYF	TGTGCCAGCAGCTTAGCGAGATCGACAGGCCGGGAGACCCAGTACTTC
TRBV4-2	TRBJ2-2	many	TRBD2	CASSQEAGAVGELFF	TGTGCCAGCAGCCAAGAAGCGGGAGCGGTCGGGGAGCTGTTTTTT
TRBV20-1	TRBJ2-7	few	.	CSATKTGLGDEQYF	TGCAGTGCTACAAAGACGGGTCTAGGGGACGAGCAGTACTTC
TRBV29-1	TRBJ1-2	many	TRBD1	CSVGRTGDGYTF	TGCAGCGTTGGACGGACAGGGGATGGCTACACCTTC
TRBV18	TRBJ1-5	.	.	CASSPTGRGSKHF	TGTGCCAGCTCTCCGACCGGGAGGGGTTCGAAGCATTTT
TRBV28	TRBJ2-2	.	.	CAIGRVTGELLF	TGTGCCATCGGGCGGGTCACCGGGGAGCTGCTTTTT
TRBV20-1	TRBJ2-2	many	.	CSATNRGAGGELFF	TGCAGTGCTACGAATCGGGGGGCGGGCGGGGAGCTGTTTTTT
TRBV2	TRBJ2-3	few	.	CASEGPAGATQYF	TGTGCCAGCGAGGGTCCGGCAGGGGCTACGCAGTATTTT
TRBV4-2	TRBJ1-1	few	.	CASSLQGGGTEAFF	TGTGCCAGCAGCCTCCAGGGAGGGGGCACTGAAGCTTTCTTT
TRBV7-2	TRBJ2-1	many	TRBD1	CASSLGGGFYNEQFF	TGTGCCAGCAGCTTAGGAGGGGGCTTCTACAATGAGCAGTTCTTC
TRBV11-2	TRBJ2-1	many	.	CASSPNRGQPLFF	TGTGCCAGCAGCCCTAACCGGGGACAACCGCTTTTCTTC
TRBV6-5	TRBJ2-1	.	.	CASSYSILTPTLISNEQFF	TGTGCCAGCAGTTACTCGATCTTGACACCGACCCTCATCTCCAATGAGCAGTTCTTC
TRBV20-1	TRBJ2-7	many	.	CSARDKGIYEQYF	TGCAGTGCTAGAGATAAAGGGATCTACGAGCAGTACTTC
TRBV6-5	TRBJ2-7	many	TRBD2	CASSSASGGYEQYF	TGTGCCAGCAGTTCCGCTAGCGGGGGTTACGAGCAGTACTTC
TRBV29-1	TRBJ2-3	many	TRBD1	CSVAPGQSTDTQYF	TGCAGCGTTGCCCCGGGACAGTCAACAGATACGCAGTATTTT
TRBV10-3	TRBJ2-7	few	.	CAISGGTRYEQYF	TGTGCCATCAGTGGGGGGACTCGCTACGAGCAGTACTTC